Sequencing of this T cell receptor beta chain was carried out in a study of shared clonotypes between healthy human individuals. Produced via immunoSEQ multiplex PCR; TCRdb's table is partial and in-frame only. The sample has about a million clones, 70% to 85% seen once; the top ten hold 0.85% to 1%. Study results and limitations: A generally larger estimated richness was seen in naive subsets than in memory subsets. Rarefaction analysis demonstrated incomplete sorted-subset sequencing notwithstanding large depth.

The count of this clone is one. Antigen specificity is unknown. Germline CDR1 and CDR2: SGHKS and YYEKEE (reference sequence). CDR3 length equals 14 residues. V lost 5 bases to trimming and J lost 8 bases, with 19 bases between them. This clonotype was obtained from a young man in good health. Some clones in this sample may be carry-over from other donors' samples. The sequencing sample was made of memory CD4+ T cells from PBMCs. Indicated subset: CD45RA-negative fraction. The genes are TRBV5-5 and TRBJ1-2, with a tentative D call TRBD1 (6 bases). CDR3 coding DNA: TGTGCCAGCAGTATTGTCACAGGGCTGCCGGGCTACACCTTC. This translates into CASSIVTGLPGYTF.